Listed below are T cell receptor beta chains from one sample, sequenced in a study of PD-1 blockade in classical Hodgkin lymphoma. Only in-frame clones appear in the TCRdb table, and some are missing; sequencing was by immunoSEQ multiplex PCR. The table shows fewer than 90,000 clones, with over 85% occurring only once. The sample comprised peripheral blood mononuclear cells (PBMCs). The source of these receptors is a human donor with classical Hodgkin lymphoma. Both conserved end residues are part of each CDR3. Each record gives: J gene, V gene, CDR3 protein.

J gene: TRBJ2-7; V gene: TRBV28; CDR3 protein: CASSFVVTALRGEQYF
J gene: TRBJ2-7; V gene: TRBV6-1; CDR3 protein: CASSEQYGGLYEQYF
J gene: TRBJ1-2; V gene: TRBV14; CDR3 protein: CASGQPWNYGYTF
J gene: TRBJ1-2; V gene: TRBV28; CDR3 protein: CASSLWGQESSYGYTF
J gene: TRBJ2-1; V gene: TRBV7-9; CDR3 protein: CASSQDRDLRNEQFF
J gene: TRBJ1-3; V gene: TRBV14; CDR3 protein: CASSHRRSGNTIYF
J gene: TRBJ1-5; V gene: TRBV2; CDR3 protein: CASSEGQEGGGNQPQHF
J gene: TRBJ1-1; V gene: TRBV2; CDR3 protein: CASSDWGESGAFF
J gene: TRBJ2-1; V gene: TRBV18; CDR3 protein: CASSPPPPSNEQFF
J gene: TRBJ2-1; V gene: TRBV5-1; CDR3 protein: CASGNSRTSGGNEQFF
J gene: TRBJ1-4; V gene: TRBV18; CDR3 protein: CASSLTGTSAPNEKLFF
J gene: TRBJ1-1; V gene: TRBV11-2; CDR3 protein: CASSTSRGGNTEAFF
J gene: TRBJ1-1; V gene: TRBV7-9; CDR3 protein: CASNLNRGHPGGTEAFF
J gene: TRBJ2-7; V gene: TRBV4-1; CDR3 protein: CASSQDSRSYEQYF
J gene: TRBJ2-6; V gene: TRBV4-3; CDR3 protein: CASSRSGQGTGANVLTF
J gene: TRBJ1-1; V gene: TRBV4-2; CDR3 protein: CASSQSLVTGQLGAFF
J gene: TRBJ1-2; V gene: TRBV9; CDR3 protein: CASSPSDRAYGYTF
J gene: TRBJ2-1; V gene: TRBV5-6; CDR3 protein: CASSLWEGDQFF
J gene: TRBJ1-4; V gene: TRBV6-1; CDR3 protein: CASSTSGTNEKLFF
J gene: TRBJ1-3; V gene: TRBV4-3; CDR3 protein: CASSQDPPGYSGNTIYF
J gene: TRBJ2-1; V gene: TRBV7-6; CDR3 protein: CASSLEYEQFF
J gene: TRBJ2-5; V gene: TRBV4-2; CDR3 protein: CASSRTGQETQYF
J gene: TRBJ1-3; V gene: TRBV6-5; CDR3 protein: CASSSTASSGNTIYF
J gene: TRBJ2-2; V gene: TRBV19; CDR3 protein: CASRTGQGVPGELFF